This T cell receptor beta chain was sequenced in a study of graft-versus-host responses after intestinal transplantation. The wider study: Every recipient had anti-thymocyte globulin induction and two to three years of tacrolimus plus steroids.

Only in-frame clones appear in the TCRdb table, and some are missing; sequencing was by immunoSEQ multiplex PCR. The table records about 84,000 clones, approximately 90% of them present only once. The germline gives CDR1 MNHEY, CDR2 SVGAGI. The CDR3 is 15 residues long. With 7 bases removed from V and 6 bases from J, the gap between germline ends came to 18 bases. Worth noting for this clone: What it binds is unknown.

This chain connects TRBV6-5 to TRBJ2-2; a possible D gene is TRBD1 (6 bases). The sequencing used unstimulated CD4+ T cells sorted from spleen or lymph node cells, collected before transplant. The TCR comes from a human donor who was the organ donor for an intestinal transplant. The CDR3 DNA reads TGTGCCAGCACCCATAGGGGGAGAGTAGCCGGGGAGCTGTTTTTT. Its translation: CASTHRGRVAGELFF.